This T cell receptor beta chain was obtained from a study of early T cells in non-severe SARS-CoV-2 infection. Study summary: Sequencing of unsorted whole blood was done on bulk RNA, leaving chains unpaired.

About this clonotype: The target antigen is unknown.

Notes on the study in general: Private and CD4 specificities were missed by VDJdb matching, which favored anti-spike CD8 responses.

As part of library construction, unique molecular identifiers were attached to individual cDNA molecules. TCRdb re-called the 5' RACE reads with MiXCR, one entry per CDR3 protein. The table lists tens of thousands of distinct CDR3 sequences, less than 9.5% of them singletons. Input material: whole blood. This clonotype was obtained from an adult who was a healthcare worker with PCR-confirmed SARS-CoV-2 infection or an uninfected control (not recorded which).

CDR3 sequence: CASSFAQEQYF. In nucleotides, the CDR3 is TGTGCCAGCAGTTTTGCGCAAGAGCAGTACTTC. This chain links TRBV28 with TRBJ2-7; D ambiguous. The ends were cut back, 3 bases at V and 7 bases at J, with 7 bases in the middle. The CDR3 is 11 amino acids. Germline V lookup: CDR1 MDHEN, CDR2 SYDVKM. The full variable domain, its missing parts supplied by reference TRBV28 and TRBJ2-7, is DVKVTQSSRYLVKRTGEKVFLECVQDMDHENMFWYRQDPGLGLRLIYFSYDVKMKEKGDIPEGYSVSREKKERFSLILESASTNQTSMYLCASSFAQEQYFGPGTRLTVT.